Sequencing of this T cell receptor (beta chain) was carried out in a study of blood T cells in healthy people across ages. Findings and limits, study-wide: The study regarded diversity estimates from one million T cells as underestimates.

A sample-barcoded 5' primer and a J-beta primer mix were used in a second PCR of roughly 6 to 11 cycles. Every cDNA molecule carried a tag from a template-switch adaptor bearing 12 random nucleotides. MiXCR was run by TCRdb on the 5' RACE reads, yielding one entry per CDR3 protein. The sample has 800,000 to 950,000 distinct CDR3 sequences; about 28% are singletons. This clonotype appeared a few times. Its target is unknown. Another study also made use of these data, one on T cells of mothers and their children. That report notes: Each mother gave over 9.5 million TCR beta CDR3 reads; each child, about 3 million.

This TCR came from a woman aged 40-49 years in good health. Sequenced material: blood.

CDR3 in amino acids: CAWRVLREGQSFKREQFF. The DNA of the CDR3 is TGTGCCTGGAGGGTGCTTCGGGAGGGACAGAGTTTCAAGAGAGAGCAGTTCTTC. The chain is built from TRBV30 and TRBJ2-1; D is possibly TRBD2 (8 bases). V dropped 3 bases and J dropped 10 bases, with 31 bases sitting between them. Germline V gene data show CDR1 as GTSNPN and CDR2 as SVGIG (reference sequence). The CDR3 runs 18 residues.